This TCR beta chain was recovered during a study of T cell responses to AZD1222 COVID-19 vaccine. Study background: Analyses pooled second doses at about 4 or about 12 weeks. General study findings and limits: No repertoire was sampled before or during the peak T cell response, only after it. Donors were chiefly white British, with a greater number of females, and clonal diversity was perhaps underestimated.

Here immunoSEQ multiplex PCR was the method, and the copy in TCRdb shows in-frame clones only, minus some. The data show approximately 110,000 clones, roughly 88% seen once. This CDR3 comprises 14 residues. V lost 3 bases to trimming and J lost 6 bases, with 11 bases between them. Germline V CDR1 and CDR2: KGHDR, SFDVKD. As to this clone: Its specificity is not known.

Sequenced material: peripheral blood, taken on day 0 of AZD1222 vaccination. This rearrangement joins TRBV24-1 to TRBJ1-5, with D uncertain. The source is an adult in good health. The CDR3, as DNA: TGTGCCACCAGTGATCCCTGGGAGGGTCAGCCCCAGCATTTT. This translates into CATSDPWEGQPQHF.